Shown below are 10 T cell receptor beta chains from a single sample sequenced in a study of shared clonotypes between healthy human individuals. This table comes from immunoSEQ multiplex PCR, and its TCRdb copy is limited to in-frame clones, with some not included. The sample contains around 600,000 clones, roughly 98% of which appear only once. CD45RO-negative, CCR7-positively selected cells formed the naive CD8 fraction, excluding terminally differentiated effector memory CD45RA+ cells. Sequenced material: naive CD8+ T cells sorted from blood. All receptors come from a man aged 25 to 40 in good health.

This clone was recorded only once. V usage is TRBV30 and J usage is TRBJ2-1; possible D gene TRBD1, 6 bases. Trimming cost V 2 bases and J 3 bases, with 8 bases left between them. Germline V gives CDR1 GTSNPN, CDR2 SVGIG (reference sequence). The CDR3 covers 13 residues. As DNA, the CDR3 is TGTGCCTGGAGTCCACAGGGCTACAATGAGCAGTTCTTC. It yields the protein CAWSPQGYNEQFF. The full variable domain, in which reference TRBV30 and TRBJ2-1 provide the parts outside the CDR3, is SQTIHQWPATLVQPVGSPLSLECTVEGTSNPNLYWYRQAAGRGLQLLFYSVGIGQISSEVPQNLSASRPQDRQFILSSKKLLLSDSGFYLCAWSPQGYNEQFFGPGTRLTVL.

This clone was observed a single time. The chain uses TRBV7-2 and TRBJ2-3; D unclear. The CDR3 spans 17 residues. Trimming removed 5 bases at V and 2 bases at J, with 20 bases between. Germline lookup yields CDR1 SGHTA and CDR2 FQGNSA. As DNA, the CDR3 is TGTGCCAGCAGCCCATGGCCCCTTGGGCGGCACACAGATACGCAGTATTTT. Protein: CASSPWPLGRHTDTQYF.

The V gene is TRBV6-6, the J gene TRBJ2-2, with D maybe TRBD2 (6 bases). V was cut by 2 bases and J by 4 bases, with 11 bases left in between. Per germline, CDR1 MNHNY and CDR2 SVGAGI (reference sequence). This CDR3 region has 15 residues. DNA of the CDR3: TGTGCCAGCAGTTACCTGCGGGACGGCACCGGGGAGCTGTTTTTT. This codes for CASSYLRDGTGELFF.

The chain is built from TRBV27 and TRBJ2-3; 7 bases match TRBD1. Germline V gene data show CDR1 as MNHEY and CDR2 as SMNVEV (reference sequence). The CDR3 has 14 amino acids. V gave up 6 bases and J gave up 4 bases; unmatched junction bases: 7. CDR3 in DNA: TGTGCCAGCAGCGTTTCGCAGGGGGCAGATACGCAGTATTTT. Its protein is CASSVSQGADTQYF.

The chain employs TRBV7-9 and TRBJ1-2; D not certain. Looked up from germline, CDR1 is SEHNR and CDR2 is FQNEAQ (reference sequence). The CDR3 length is 13 residues. V was cut by 2 bases and J by 4 bases, with 8 bases left in between. Here the CDR3 reads CASSLLSVYGYTF. The CDR3 nucleotides read TGTGCCAGCAGCTTACTTTCGGTCTATGGCTACACCTTC.

This sequence joins TRBV5-1 and TRBJ2-7; D perhaps matches TRBD1 (6 bases). Germline V gene data show CDR1 as SGHRS and CDR2 as YFSETQ. Deletions cut 2 bases from V and 3 bases from J, with 15 bases between. This CDR3 has 15 amino acids. CDR3 bases: TGCGCCAGCAGCTTCGGACAGTCCTCCGTCTACGAGCAGTACTTC. This codes for CASSFGQSSVYEQYF.

This clone was counted once. The V and J genes are TRBV5-8 and TRBJ1-2; 9 bases are shared with TRBD1. CDR3 length: 15 amino acids. V trimming: 0 bases; J trimming: 7 bases; junction bases outside the gene matches: 7. The V gene's germline CDR1 is SGHTS and CDR2 YDEGEE. In nucleotides, the CDR3 is TGTGCCAGCAGCTTGGTTGGGGACAGGGATCCTGGCTACACCTTC. Translation: CASSLVGDRDPGYTF.

The V gene is TRBV13, the J gene TRBJ1-1; no reliable D call. The V gene lost 1 base and the J gene lost 3 bases, with 6 bases spanning the gap. The germline V gene has CDR1 PRHDT and CDR2 FYEKMQ (reference sequence). CDR3 length equals 13 residues. CDR3 region: CASSLVKDTEAFF. The CDR3 DNA reads TGTGCCAGCAGCTTAGTGAAGGACACTGAAGCTTTCTTT.

V usage is TRBV27 and J usage is TRBJ2-1; D assignment may be TRBD1 or TRBD2 (5 bases each). The CDR3 totals 15 residues. V lost 7 bases and J 2 bases, leaving 15 bases between the germline ends. Germline V gene lookup returns CDR1 MNHEY and CDR2 SMNVEV (reference sequence). CDR3 loop: CASTTGGLAYNEQFF. DNA of the CDR3: TGTGCCAGCACCACTGGGGGTCTCGCCTACAATGAGCAGTTCTTC.

The rearrangement links TRBV18 to TRBJ2-3; unclear D gene. V lost 2 bases and J lost 2, with 17 bases in between. The CDR3 runs 17 residues. From germline, CDR1 is KGHSH and CDR2 LQKENI. The CDR3 DNA reads TGTGCCAGCTCACCATCGGCCCAGGAAGCAAACACAGATACGCAGTATTTT. This sequence encodes CASSPSAQEANTDTQYF.